Each of the 19 T cell receptor beta chains below was sequenced from the same sample in a study of cytomegalovirus exposure and HLA in healthy donors (dated by TCRdb to 2016 to 2017). Libraries were built with the immunoSEQ multiplex PCR assay. A mixture of 60 forward primers for TCR Vbeta segments and 13 reverse primers for TCR Jbeta segments was used in the multiplex PCR. Not all clones reach the TCRdb copy of this immuneACCESS table, which keeps in-frame sequences only. Checked studies attribute under half of the gap to unresolved V genes and leave the rest unexplained. The sample table holds 230,000 or so clones, of which nearly 95% were seen once. 1.7% of the sample is held by the ten biggest clonotypes. The sequenced material came from PBMCs. These TCRs come from a girl aged 2-10 years in good health and CMV-seronegative.

This clone was seen only a few times. The chain uses TRBV30 and TRBJ1-2, with unresolved D. The CDR3 contains 15 residues. Germline CDR1 GTSNPN, CDR2 SVGIG (reference sequence). With 0 bases removed from V and 1 base from J, the gap between germline ends came to 12 bases. In DNA, the CDR3 is TGTGCCTGGAGTGTAGAGGGAGATAGTAACTATGGCTACACCTTC. Translation gives CAWSVEGDSNYGYTF.

Regarding this clone: Other DNA sequences in this sample translate to the same CDR3. The chain recombines TRBV5-4 with TRBJ1-3; 7 nucleotides agree with TRBD1. The germline V gene has CDR1 SGHNT and CDR2 YYREEE (reference sequence). This CDR3 is built from 14 residues. The V segment lost 0 bases and the J segment 4 bases; nucleotides outside the gene matches: 1. For the CDR3, the DNA is TGTGCCAGCAGCTTGGGGACAGGCGGAAACACCATATATTTT. This codes for CASSLGTGGNTIYF.

This chain links TRBV14 with TRBJ2-7; 13 bases line up with TRBD2. With V trimmed by 1 base and J by 3 bases, 3 bases remained unmatched. The CDR3 runs to 16 residues. In germline, CDR1 is SGHDN, CDR2 FVKESK. CDR3 sequence: CASSQGGLAGLYEQYF. In nucleotides, the CDR3 is TGTGCCAGCAGCCAAGGGGGACTAGCGGGACTCTACGAGCAGTACTTC.

The J gene is TRBJ2-3, the V gene TRBV30, with TRBD2 matching over 10 bases. V was clipped by 4 bases and J by 5 bases; unmatched bases: 15. CDR3 length: 17 amino acids. Germline V lookup: CDR1 GTSNPN, CDR2 SVGIG (reference sequence). Here the CDR3 DNA reads TGTGCCTGGAAGCTAGCGGGGGCCTTTCAAGCGGGAGATACGCAGTATTTT. Protein sequence: CAWKLAGAFQAGDTQYF.

This sequence joins TRBV10-3 and TRBJ2-5, with 11 bases identical to TRBD2. The CDR3 sequence is 16 residues long. V gave up 4 bases and J gave up 4 bases; unmatched junction bases: 8. Germline CDR1 is ENHRY and CDR2 is SYGVKD. CDR3 nucleotide sequence: TGTGCCATCAGTGCCTCTAGCGGGGGGCTGGGAGAGACCCAGTACTTC. Amino acids: CAISASSGGLGETQYF.

J is TRBJ2-5 and V is TRBV30; TRBD2 matches 8 bases. Germline trimming cut 0 bases from V and 9 bases from J; bases unmatched to any gene: 9. Germline CDR1 and CDR2: GTSNPN and SVGIG (reference sequence). The CDR3 loop spans 14 amino acids. CDR3: CAWSVSSGSLPQYF. The CDR3 coding sequence is TGTGCCTGGAGTGTATCCAGCGGGAGTCTCCCCCAGTACTTC.

Turning to this clone: A read error may account for a junction end that differs from germline. This sample includes further DNA sequences coding for the same CDR3. V usage is TRBV5-1 and J usage is TRBJ2-3; tentative D call: TRBD1 (5 bases). The germline gives CDR1 SGHRS, CDR2 YFSETQ. CDR3 length: 14 residues. CDR3 bases: TGCGCCAGTAGCTTGGGGCAGATAACAGATACGCAGTATTTT. Translation gives CASSLGQITDTQYF. Using reference TRBV5-1 and TRBJ2-3 for the parts outside the CDR3, the full variable domain is KAGVTQTPRYLIKTRGQQVTLSCSPISGHRSVSWYQQTPGQGLQFLFEYFSETQRNKGNFPGRFSGRQFSNSRSEMNVSTLELGDSALYLCASSLGQITDTQYFGPGTRLTVL.

The chain uses TRBV4-2 and TRBJ2-1; 9 bases align to TRBD2. Per germline, CDR1 LGHNA and CDR2 YNFKEQ. The CDR3 has 17 amino acids. Germline trimming cut 0 bases from V and 3 bases from J; bases unmatched to any gene: 6. The chain's CDR3 is CASSQDLLLAGYNEQFF. The CDR3 DNA reads TGTGCCAGCAGCCAAGATCTTTTACTAGCGGGCTACAATGAGCAGTTCTTC.

This clone has only one observation. V gene TRBV5-4 combines with J gene TRBJ2-7; 14 nucleotides agree with TRBD2. Germline trimming cut 2 bases from V and 7 bases from J; bases unmatched to any gene: 2. From germline, CDR1 is SGHNT and CDR2 YYREEE (reference sequence). CDR3 size: 14 residues. As DNA, the CDR3 is TGTGCCAGCAGCTTCGGACTAGCGGGAGGTGAGCAGTACTTC. Encoded protein: CASSFGLAGGEQYF.

The CDR3 protein is CAWSGGRDNEQFF. CDR3 bases: TGTGCCTGGAGTGGGGGGCGAGACAATGAGCAGTTCTTC. The rearrangement joins TRBV30 to TRBJ2-1; D possibly corresponds to TRBD1 (6 bases). Germline lookup yields CDR1 GTSNPN and CDR2 SVGIG (reference sequence). Trimming left V 1 base short and J 5 bases short, with 9 bases between. CDR3 length: 13 amino acids.

V gene TRBV13 combines with J gene TRBJ2-1; D is perhaps TRBD2 (5 bases). CDR1 and CDR2 from the germline V gene are PRHDT and FYEKMQ (reference sequence). Deletions cut 0 bases from V and 9 bases from J, with 12 bases between. This CDR3 contains 14 residues. CDR3 sequence reads: CASSLGPGVLEQFF. Here the CDR3 DNA reads TGTGCCAGCAGCTTAGGGCCCGGGGTACTTGAGCAGTTCTTC.

J is TRBJ2-6 and V is TRBV5-5, with 10 bases identical to TRBD1. The junction had 10 bases not matched to a gene; V was cut back by 2 bases and J by 2 bases. This CDR3 has 19 residues. Germline V gives CDR1 SGHKS, CDR2 YYEKEE (reference sequence). CDR3 amino acids: CASSFALGQGITGANVLTF. The CDR3 DNA reads TGTGCCAGCAGCTTTGCCCTGGGACAGGGGATCACTGGGGCCAACGTCCTGACTTTC.

This rearrangement joins TRBV19 to TRBJ2-1; D call uncertain. This CDR3 contains 14 residues. Germline V lookup: CDR1 LNHDA, CDR2 SQIVND (reference sequence). The V end lost 5 bases, the J end lost 3 bases, and 11 bases lay between the germline ends. The CDR3 loop reads CASSPWLNYNEQFF. CDR3 coding DNA: TGTGCCAGTAGTCCCTGGCTTAACTACAATGAGCAGTTCTTC.

In this sample, this clone turned up once. This chain connects TRBV7-9 to TRBJ2-3; 13 bases agree with TRBD2. CDR1 is SEHNR and CDR2 is FQNEAQ in the germline V gene (reference sequence). The V segment lost 4 bases and the J segment 2 bases; nucleotides outside the gene matches: 9. The length of the CDR3 is 18 residues. The CDR3 loop is CASSSNWGTSGVTDTQYF. The DNA of the CDR3 is TGTGCCAGCAGCTCGAACTGGGGGACTAGCGGGGTCACAGATACGCAGTATTTT.

The chain has TRBV27 and TRBJ1-2; D possibly corresponds to TRBD1 (5 bases). Trimming cost V 3 bases and J 4 bases, with 6 bases left between them. Germline V lookup: CDR1 MNHEY, CDR2 SMNVEV (reference sequence). The CDR3 is 12 residues long. The CDR3 reads CASSFQGYGYTF. CDR3 coding DNA: TGTGCCAGCAGTTTCCAGGGCTATGGCTACACCTTC.

V usage is TRBV7-6 and J usage is TRBJ2-3; D may be TRBD1 (5 bases). This CDR3 region has 15 residues. Germline CDR1 and CDR2: SGHVS and FNYEAQ. Trimming removed 4 bases at V and 2 bases at J, with 13 bases between. CDR3 in DNA: TGTGCCAGCAGCTACACCCGGACATTCACAGATACGCAGTATTTT. Its protein product is CASSYTRTFTDTQYF.

The chain is built from TRBV6-1 and TRBJ1-5; D is ambiguous. Trimming shortened V by 2 bases and J by 6 bases, and 2 bases separated the two germline ends. The germline V gene has CDR1 MNHNS and CDR2 SASEGT. The CDR3 covers 11 residues. This CDR3 is CASSELQPQHF. DNA of the CDR3: TGTGCCAGCAGTGAACTTCAGCCCCAGCATTTT.

The chain couples TRBV10-3 to TRBJ2-2, with 11 bases fitting TRBD2. Germline assignment: CDR1 ENHRY and CDR2 SYGVKD. The CDR3 has 16 residues. The junction had 7 bases not matched to a gene; V was cut back by 5 bases and J by 5 bases. The CDR3 region is CAISLTSGSRTGELFF. The CDR3 DNA is TGTGCCATCAGTCTAACTAGCGGGAGCCGAACCGGGGAGCTGTTTTTT.

V is TRBV6-5 and J is TRBJ1-2, with 9 bases lining up with TRBD1. J lost 2 bases, V lost 8 bases, and 9 bases had no gene match. Germline lookup yields CDR1 MNHEY and CDR2 SVGAGI. The CDR3 spans 15 residues. The CDR3 spells CASLKRDRENYGYTF. The CDR3 bases are TGTGCCAGCTTGAAGCGGGACAGGGAAAACTATGGCTACACCTTC.